These 18 T cell receptor beta chains were sequenced from one sample in a study of cytomegalovirus exposure and HLA in healthy donors. In the PCR, 60 Vbeta and 13 Jbeta primers were used. TCRdb's table, derived via immunoSEQ multiplex PCR, lists solely in-frame clones and lacks some. This sample yields under 200,000 clones, of which about 81% are seen a single time; approximately 1.5% belongs to the top ten. Sequenced input: PBMCs. The receptors shown here come from a girl under 18 in good health and CMV-seropositive.

This rearrangement joins TRBV6-1 to TRBJ1-5, with 8 bases fitting TRBD1. Germline CDR1 is MNHNS and CDR2 is SASEGT. With 7 bases clipped from V and 6 bases from J, the junction kept 8 bases outside the gene matches. This CDR3 spans 14 amino acids. The CDR3 bases are TGTGCCAGCACTAACCAGGGGGCCGGTCAGCCCCAGCATTTT. Translating gives CASTNQGAGQPQHF.

The rearrangement uses TRBV7-2 and TRBJ2-3; 8 bases fit TRBD2. Germline assignment: CDR1 SGHTA and CDR2 FQGNSA. The length of the CDR3 is 17 residues. V trimming: 2 bases; J trimming: 2 bases; junction bases outside the gene matches: 9. For the CDR3, the DNA is TGTGCCAGCAGCTTACGGGACCACGGGGGGGCCACAGATACGCAGTATTTT. It translates to CASSLRDHGGATDTQYF. Based on the CDR3 plus reference TRBV7-2 and TRBJ2-3, the full variable domain is GAGVSQSPSNKVTEKGKDVELRCDPISGHTALYWYRQSLGQGLEFLIYFQGNSAPDKSGLPSDRFSAERTGGSVSTLTIQRTQQEDSAVYLCASSLRDHGGATDTQYFGPGTRLTVL.

This clone turned up a few times. The chain recombines TRBV5-8 with TRBJ2-1; tentatively, D is TRBD2 (5 bases). Looked up from germline, CDR1 is SGHTS and CDR2 is YDEGEE. Trimming pared 4 bases from V and 5 bases from J, leaving 13 bases between. This CDR3 has 14 amino acids. The CDR3 spells CASSTNSGHNEQFF. The CDR3, as DNA: TGTGCCAGCAGCACAAACAGCGGCCACAATGAGCAGTTCTTC.

This sequence joins TRBV29-1 and TRBJ2-1; 14 bases fit TRBD2. The germline CDR1 and CDR2 sequences are SQVTM and ANQGSEA. This CDR3 has 16 amino acids. The V segment lost 6 bases and the J segment 0 bases; nucleotides outside the gene matches: 4. The CDR3 region is CSVGTSGSSSYNEQFF. As DNA, the CDR3 is TGCAGCGTAGGGACTAGCGGGAGTAGCTCCTACAATGAGCAGTTCTTC.

This clone was seen a handful of times. This chain uses TRBV7-2 with TRBJ2-7; D is unresolved. Trimming pared 5 bases from V and 2 bases from J, leaving 22 bases between. The CDR3 sequence is 17 residues long. Germline-derived CDR1 and CDR2 are SGHTA and FQGNSA. CDR3 sequence reads: CASSTPLGPGNPYEQYF. CDR3 bases: TGTGCCAGCAGCACACCATTAGGCCCAGGCAACCCCTACGAGCAGTACTTC.

V usage is TRBV28 and J usage is TRBJ2-6; 12 nucleotides line up with TRBD1. The germline V gene encodes CDR1 MDHEN and CDR2 SYDVKM. This CDR3 has 19 residues. With 5 bases clipped from V and 2 bases from J, the junction kept 10 bases outside the gene matches. This chain's CDR3 is CASSLRDRGLAPGANVLTF. The CDR3 DNA follows: TGTGCCAGCAGTCTCCGGGACAGGGGGCTGGCACCTGGGGCCAACGTCCTGACTTTC.

This clone was detected a few times. This chain connects TRBV25-1 to TRBJ2-1; 7 nucleotides align to TRBD2. This CDR3 has 15 amino acids. CDR1 is MGHDK, CDR2 SYGVNS, per germline. J was trimmed by 9 bases and V by 0 bases; bases with no gene match: 8. The CDR3 DNA sequence: TGTGCCAGCAGTGAATACTATGGCGGGGGTAGTGAGCAGTTCTTC. Protein sequence: CASSEYYGGGSEQFF.

This clone turned up a few times. The chain couples TRBV6-1 to TRBJ1-5; unclear D gene. Germline CDR1 and CDR2: MNHNS and SASEGT. This CDR3 has 15 residues. Trimming cost V 2 bases and J 1 base, with 9 bases left between them. The CDR3 nucleotides read TGTGCCAGCAGTGAAACTCCCTTCAGCAATCAGCCCCAGCATTTT. Residues: CASSETPFSNQPQHF.

The J gene is TRBJ1-5, the V gene TRBV30; possibly TRBD1 for D (6 bases). The CDR3 length is 13 residues. Germline-derived CDR1 and CDR2 are GTSNPN and SVGIG (reference sequence). V lost 1 base, J lost 6 bases, and 10 bases lay in between. The CDR3 sequence: CAWSAGVVQPQHF. The CDR3 bases are TGTGCCTGGAGTGCAGGGGTTGTTCAGCCCCAGCATTTT.

This rearrangement joins TRBV4-1 to TRBJ1-5, with 8 nucleotides matching TRBD1. Germline trimming cut 1 base from V and 6 bases from J; bases unmatched to any gene: 11. There are 17 residues in the CDR3. Germline assignment: CDR1 MGHRA and CDR2 YSYEKL. The CDR3 coding sequence is TGCGCCAGCAGCCAAGCTAACCGACAGGGGTCAGTTCAGCCCCAGCATTTT. Its protein is CASSQANRQGSVQPQHF.

The chain joins TRBV15 to TRBJ1-2; 7 nucleotides agree with TRBD1. The CDR3 sequence is 15 residues long. The J segment lost 4 bases and the V segment lost 4 bases, leaving 9 bases of the junction unmatched. The germline V gene encodes CDR1 LNHNV and CDR2 YYDKDF (reference sequence). CDR3 sequence: CATSKGGQTSYGYTF. CDR3 sequence (DNA): TGTGCCACCAGCAAAGGGGGACAGACGTCCTATGGCTACACCTTC.

The chain has TRBV5-4 and TRBJ1-2, with D uncertain. CDR1 and CDR2 (germline): SGHNT, YYREEE (reference sequence). The CDR3 loop spans 13 amino acids. V lost 2 bases to trimming and J lost 5 bases, with 10 bases between them. The CDR3 loop is CASSLNSLYGYTF. The CDR3 DNA follows: TGTGCCAGCAGCTTAAACAGTTTGTATGGCTACACCTTC.

The V and J genes are TRBV7-9 and TRBJ2-5; TRBD2 matches at 11 bases. This CDR3 contains 15 residues. CDR1 and CDR2 (germline): SEHNR, FQNEAQ (reference sequence). J lost 5 bases, V lost 5 bases, and 7 bases had no gene match. In nucleotides, the CDR3 is TGTGCCAGCAGCCAAACTAGCGGGGGCACGGAGACCCAGTACTTC. It is translated as CASSQTSGGTETQYF.

The chain employs TRBV9 and TRBJ1-3, with D perhaps matching TRBD1 (6 bases). V was shortened by 6 bases and J by 0 bases, with 16 bases between the two germline ends. Germline assignment: CDR1 SGDLS and CDR2 YYNGEE. The CDR3 length is 16 residues. Written as DNA, the CDR3 is TGTGCCAGCACCGATGGGGGGGCTTCCTCTGGAAACACCATATATTTT. Translated, it gives CASTDGGASSGNTIYF.

This clone appeared a single time. CDR3 sequence reads: CASSAGGFTSTDTQYF. CDR3 nucleotide sequence: TGCGCCAGCAGCGCCGGGGGTTTCACTTCAACAGATACGCAGTATTTT. This chain connects TRBV5-1 to TRBJ2-3, with D possibly TRBD2 on 6 matching bases. CDR1 and CDR2 (germline): SGHRS, YFSETQ. CDR3 length equals 16 residues. V gave up 4 bases and J gave up 3 bases, with 18 bases separating them.

The gene calls are TRBV11-3 and TRBJ2-7; 7 bases agree with TRBD1. J gave up 3 bases and V 1 base, and 6 bases lay outside the gene matches. The CDR3 length is 15 residues. From germline, CDR1 is SGHNT and CDR2 YENEEA. CDR3 coding DNA: TGTGCCAGCAGCTTAGGCAGGGGGAGCCTCTACGAGCAGTACTTC. This translates into CASSLGRGSLYEQYF.

The chain combines TRBV28 with TRBJ1-2, with D tentatively TRBD1 (5 bases). The CDR3 contains 14 residues. Germline loops: CDR1 MDHEN, CDR2 SYDVKM. Trimming took off 7 bases at V and 8 bases at J, with 20 bases between the two ends. CDR3 DNA sequence: TGTGCCAGCATCCGGGTGTTTGGGGGGTACGGCTACACCTTC. Translation: CASIRVFGGYGYTF.

This chain connects TRBV28 to TRBJ1-5; 11 positions agree with TRBD1. V gave up 10 bases and J gave up 1 base; unmatched junction bases: 3. CDR3 length equals 14 residues. The germline V gene encodes CDR1 MDHEN and CDR2 SYDVKM. CDR3 DNA: TGTGCCACAAGGACAGGGGGCAGCAATCAGCCCCAGCATTTT. It specifies CATRTGGSNQPQHF.